This is a list of T cell receptor beta chains from one sample in a study of blood T cells in healthy people across ages. Via MiXCR, TCRdb re-called the 5' RACE reads, giving one row per CDR3 protein. The sample lists 800,000 to 900,000 distinct CDR3 sequences, approximately 59% occurring once. The sequenced sample consisted of blood. Source of these receptors: a man aged 30-40 years in good health. Each CDR3 is given with its conserved first and last residue. The order of the fields is clone size, J gene, D gene, V gene, CDR3 length, CDR3 protein, CDR3 DNA. The D gene is left open where the match is weak. For some rows the clone size is stated as once, few or many, or as a class when expanded; others skip it.

- | TRBJ1-2 | - | TRBV12-3/TRBV12-4 | 16 | CASSLNPDTITWGYTF | TGTGCCAGCAGTTTAAACCCCGACACCATTACGTGGGGCTACACCTTC
- | TRBJ2-7 | TRBD2 | TRBV2 | 13 | CASSDTSGAEQYF | TGTGCCAGCAGTGATACTAGCGGGGCCGAGCAGTACTTC
- | TRBJ2-3 | TRBD1 | TRBV12-3/TRBV12-4 | 17 | CASSSPDRGPSTDTQYF | TGTGCCAGCAGTTCTCCGGACAGGGGACCGAGCACAGATACGCAGTATTTT
once | TRBJ2-3 | TRBD1 | TRBV7-9 | 15 | CASSPPAGGSDTQYF | TGTGCCAGCAGCCCCCCGGCAGGGGGCTCGGATACGCAGTATTTT
- | TRBJ2-1 | - | TRBV3-1 | 15 | CASSLLCGQYNEQFF | TGTGCCAGCAGCCTCCTCTGCGGGCAGTACAATGAGCAGTTCTTC
once | TRBJ2-7 | TRBD2 | TRBV2 | 14 | CASRASGGLNEQYF | TGTGCCAGCAGGGCTAGCGGGGGGCTCAATGAGCAGTACTTC
- | TRBJ2-5 | - | TRBV12-3/TRBV12-4 | 14 | CASSLGRPQETQYF | TGTGCCAGCAGTTTAGGGCGGCCCCAAGAGACCCAGTACTTC
- | TRBJ1-4 | - | TRBV29-1 | 16 | CSARGWGEGANEKLFF | TGCAGCGCAAGAGGATGGGGCGAAGGGGCTAATGAAAAACTGTTTTTT
- | TRBJ2-5 | - | TRBV12-3/TRBV12-4 | 14 | CASRGRSYQETQYF | TGTGCCAGCCGCGGACGGTCGTACCAAGAGACCCAGTACTTC
- | TRBJ2-7 | - | TRBV28 | 15 | CASSPAGSAAYEQYF | TGTGCCAGCAGCCCCGCGGGGTCCGCCGCCTACGAGCAGTACTTC
- | TRBJ2-3 | TRBD2 | TRBV20-1 | 16 | CSASGLSGGLTDTQYF | TGCAGTGCTAGCGGGCTTAGCGGGGGACTAACAGATACGCAGTATTTT
- | TRBJ2-7 | - | TRBV20-1 | 15 | CSATKGGSGNYEQYF | TGCAGTGCGACGAAAGGAGGGTCGGGAAACTACGAGCAGTACTTC
- | TRBJ1-2 | TRBD1 | TRBV4-3 | 15 | CASSQGDSRNYGYTF | TGCGCCAGCAGCCAAGGGGACAGCCGGAACTATGGCTACACCTTC
- | TRBJ2-5 | - | TRBV29-1 | 13 | CSVEGEVWKTQYF | TGCAGCGTTGAAGGTGAGGTCTGGAAGACCCAGTACTTC
- | TRBJ2-1 | - | TRBV7-6 | 17 | CASSPRLRGRSYNEQFF | TGTGCCAGCAGCCCCCGCCTTCGCGGCCGCTCCTACAATGAGCAGTTCTTC
- | TRBJ1-2 | TRBD1 | TRBV12-3/TRBV12-4 | 17 | CASSYLTGGQLKDGYTF | TGTGCCAGCAGTTATCTGACAGGGGGTCAGCTTAAGGATGGCTACACCTTC
few | TRBJ2-1 | TRBD2 | TRBV27 | 18 | CASSLFGLAGLWGDEQFF | TGTGCCAGCAGTTTATTCGGACTAGCGGGGCTTTGGGGGGATGAGCAGTTCTTC
- | TRBJ1-4 | - | TRBV7-2 | 16 | CASSFSTSRGVKKLFF | TGTGCCAGCAGCTTCTCGACCTCGCGGGGAGTGAAAAAACTGTTTTTT
- | TRBJ2-5 | TRBD1 | TRBV3-1 | 15 | CASSLGQGAAETQYF | TGTGCCAGCAGCCTCGGACAGGGTGCGGCAGAGACCCAGTACTTC
- | TRBJ2-6 | - | TRBV20-1 | 13 | CSAWTTGANVLTF | TGCAGTGCCTGGACGACCGGGGCCAACGTCCTGACTTTC
- | TRBJ1-1 | TRBD1 | TRBV7-2 | 15 | CASSDRQGARTEAFF | TGTGCCAGCAGCGACCGACAGGGGGCGCGTACTGAAGCTTTCTTT
few | TRBJ2-6 | - | TRBV5-6 | 15 | CASSLYDSGANVLTF | TGTGCCAGCAGCTTGTACGACTCTGGGGCCAACGTCCTGACTTTC
- | TRBJ1-5 | TRBD1 | TRBV20-1 | 19 | CSARDRRTGGNYGNQPQHF | TGCAGTGCTAGAGATCGTAGGACAGGGGGGAATTACGGCAATCAGCCCCAGCATTTT
few | TRBJ2-3 | - | TRBV13 | 13 | CASSPSITDTQYF | TGTGCCAGCAGCCCCTCTATCACAGATACGCAGTATTTT
- | TRBJ1-1 | - | TRBV16 | 14 | CASTLTTVNTEAFF | TGTGCCAGCACTTTAACCACGGTAAACACTGAAGCTTTCTTT
- | TRBJ1-2 | - | TRBV5-8 | 17 | CASSLGQATGLSYGYTF | TGTGCCAGCAGCTTGGGCCAGGCCACAGGCTTAAGCTATGGCTACACCTTC
- | TRBJ2-3 | - | TRBV3-1 | 18 | CASSQPELGPPGTDTQYF | TGTGCCAGCAGCCAACCAGAGCTAGGACCCCCAGGCACAGATACGCAGTATTTT
- | TRBJ1-4 | - | TRBV7-9 | 15 | CASSLAREANEKLFF | TGTGCCAGCAGCTTAGCGAGGGAGGCTAATGAAAAACTGTTTTTT
once | TRBJ2-3 | TRBD2 | TRBV4-3 | 18 | CASSLGLGLAGIRDTQYF | TGCGCCAGCAGCCTCGGCCTAGGACTAGCGGGGATCCGGGATACGCAGTATTTT
few | TRBJ1-2 | - | TRBV2 | 14 | CASSVDSNVYGYTF | TGTGCCAGCAGTGTGGACAGTAATGTCTATGGCTACACCTTC
- | TRBJ1-4 | - | TRBV28 | 15 | CASTQPGATNEKLFF | TGTGCCAGCACCCAGCCGGGGGCAACTAATGAAAAACTGTTTTTT
few | TRBJ2-1 | TRBD2 | TRBV6-6 | 14 | CASSNSGGNNEQFF | TGTGCCAGCAGTAATAGCGGGGGAAACAATGAGCAGTTCTTC
- | TRBJ1-2 | - | TRBV29-1 | 11 | CSVDRDYGYTF | TGCAGCGTTGACAGGGATTATGGCTACACCTTC
few | TRBJ2-5 | TRBD1 | TRBV2 | 13 | CASSRTGLETQYF | TGTGCCAGCAGTCGGACAGGGTTAGAGACCCAGTACTTC
- | TRBJ2-7 | - | TRBV6-5 | 14 | CASSYSGGGNEQYF | TGTGCCAGCAGTTACTCGGGAGGGGGCAACGAGCAGTACTTC
- | TRBJ2-7 | - | TRBV9 | 14 | CASSVGPSTYEQYF | TGTGCCAGCAGCGTAGGGCCGAGCACCTACGAGCAGTACTTC
- | TRBJ2-3 | TRBD2 | TRBV12-3/TRBV12-4 | 15 | CASSPILASTDTQYF | TGTGCCAGCAGTCCGATACTAGCGAGCACAGATACGCAGTATTTT
- | TRBJ1-1 | - | TRBV4-3 | 13 | CASSQQQSTEAFF | TGCGCCAGCAGCCAGCAACAGAGCACTGAAGCTTTCTTT
- | TRBJ2-1 | - | TRBV7-9 | 17 | CASSLLSGGNPYNEQFF | TGTGCCAGCAGCTTACTCTCCGGGGGAAATCCCTACAATGAGCAGTTCTTC
once | TRBJ2-4 | - | TRBV7-9 | 16 | CASSGDPRLAKNIQYF | TGTGCCAGCAGCGGGGATCCGAGACTAGCCAAAAACATTCAGTACTTC
- | TRBJ1-1 | - | TRBV7-9 | 12 | CASSPSFAEAFF | TGTGCCAGCAGCCCGAGTTTCGCTGAAGCTTTCTTT
- | TRBJ2-3 | - | TRBV5-1 | 16 | CASSSEGGLAIDTQYF | TGCGCCAGCAGCTCCGAGGGCGGACTGGCTATCGATACGCAGTATTTT
- | TRBJ2-5 | TRBD1 | TRBV28 | 15 | CASSETGTGGETQYF | TGTGCCAGCAGCGAAACAGGGACAGGGGGAGAGACCCAGTACTTC
few | TRBJ2-7 | - | TRBV29-1 | 12 | CSVGTVTYEQYF | TGCAGCGTTGGGACAGTGACCTACGAGCAGTACTTC
- | TRBJ2-7 | - | TRBV6-6 | 15 | CASSYGGAAGYEQYF | TGTGCCAGCAGTTACGGGGGGGCAGCAGGATACGAGCAGTACTTC
- | TRBJ1-2 | TRBD1 | TRBV27 | 17 | CAGSSGIDRARSYGYTF | TGTGCCGGCAGTTCCGGAATTGACAGGGCAAGGAGCTATGGCTACACCTTC
once | TRBJ2-1 | - | TRBV15 | 14 | CATSRDPGYNEQFF | TGTGCCACCAGCAGAGACCCCGGCTACAATGAGCAGTTCTTC
few | TRBJ2-5 | TRBD2 | TRBV5-1 | 17 | CASSLPSRLAGEETQYF | TGCGCCAGCAGCTTGCCCTCAAGACTAGCGGGGGAGGAGACCCAGTACTTC
once | TRBJ2-7 | - | TRBV27 | 14 | CASSPGQKIYEQYF | TGTGCCAGCAGCCCCGGACAGAAGATTTACGAGCAGTACTTC
- | TRBJ2-1 | - | TRBV5-1 | 15 | CASSLVSGSGDKQFF | TGCGCCAGCAGCTTGGTCTCTGGATCGGGTGATAAGCAGTTCTTC
few | TRBJ1-2 | TRBD1 | TRBV3-1 | 14 | CASRGTGRIYGYTF | TGTGCCAGCAGGGGGACAGGGAGGATCTATGGCTACACCTTC